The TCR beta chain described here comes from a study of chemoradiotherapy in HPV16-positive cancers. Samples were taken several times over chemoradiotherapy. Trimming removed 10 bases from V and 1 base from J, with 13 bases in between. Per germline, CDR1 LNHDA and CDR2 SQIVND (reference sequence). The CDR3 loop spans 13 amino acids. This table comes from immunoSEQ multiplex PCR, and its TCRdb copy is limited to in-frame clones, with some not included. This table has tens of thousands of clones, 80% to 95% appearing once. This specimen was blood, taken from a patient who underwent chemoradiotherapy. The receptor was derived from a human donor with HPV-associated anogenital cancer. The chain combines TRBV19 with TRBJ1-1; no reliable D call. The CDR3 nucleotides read TGTGCCACCTTTGCACGACCGAACACTGAAGCTTTCTTT. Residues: CATFARPNTEAFF.